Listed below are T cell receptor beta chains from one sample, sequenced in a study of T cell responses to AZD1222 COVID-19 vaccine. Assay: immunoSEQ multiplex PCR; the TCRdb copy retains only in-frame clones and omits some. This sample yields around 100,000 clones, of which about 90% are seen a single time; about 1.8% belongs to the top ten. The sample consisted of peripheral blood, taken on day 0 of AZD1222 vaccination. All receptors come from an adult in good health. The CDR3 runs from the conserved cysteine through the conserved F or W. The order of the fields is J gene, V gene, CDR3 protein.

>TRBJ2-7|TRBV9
CASSGSGSGTYEQYF
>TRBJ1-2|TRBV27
CASSLYGGLRYGYTF
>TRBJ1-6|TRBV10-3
CAISTTSATASNSPLHF
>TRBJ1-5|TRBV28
CASRTPLYSNQPQHF
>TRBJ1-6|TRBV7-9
CASSPTGQLNSPLHF
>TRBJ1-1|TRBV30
CAHKAQGWSEAFF
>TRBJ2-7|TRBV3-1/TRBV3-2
CASSPAFYEQYF
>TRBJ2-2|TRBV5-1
CASSYLTGEAGELFF
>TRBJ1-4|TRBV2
CASSESTGHNEKLFF
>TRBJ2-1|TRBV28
CASNAGGEQFF
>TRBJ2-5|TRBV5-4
CASSLGGLAGGEQETQYF
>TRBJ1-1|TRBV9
CASSVDRGTEAFF
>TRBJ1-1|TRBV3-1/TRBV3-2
CASSQDTEAFF
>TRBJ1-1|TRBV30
CAWSVRGAGNTEAFF
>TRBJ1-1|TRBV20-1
CSARDGTEAFF
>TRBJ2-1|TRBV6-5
CASSSRGRDEQFF
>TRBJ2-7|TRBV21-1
CASSKVGGGSYEQYF
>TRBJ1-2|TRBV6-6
CASSIEGQGFGYTF
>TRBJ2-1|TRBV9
CASSGQARTSNEQFF
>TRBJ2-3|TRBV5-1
CASSPSLDTQYF
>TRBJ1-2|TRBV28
CASSPQRAGAHGYTF
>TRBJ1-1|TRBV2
CASLLETAHTEAFF
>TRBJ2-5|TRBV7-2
CASSFGSLRETQYF
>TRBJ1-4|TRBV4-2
CASSQTGTGSEKLFF
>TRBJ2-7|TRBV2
CASSEYPLDTERYEQYF
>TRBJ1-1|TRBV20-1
CSVKDRTEAFF
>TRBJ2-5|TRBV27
CASSTYTQETQYF
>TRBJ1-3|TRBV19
CASSPGQGVGNTIYF
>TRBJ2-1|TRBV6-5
CASRRANSYNEQFF
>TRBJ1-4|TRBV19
CASRSEKLFF
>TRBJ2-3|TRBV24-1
CATSETGLEADTQYF
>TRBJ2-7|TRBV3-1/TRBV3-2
CASSADRVYEQYF
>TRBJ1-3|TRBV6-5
CASSSLGNTIYF
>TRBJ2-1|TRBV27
CASSFRGPGYNEQFF
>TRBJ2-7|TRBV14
CASSQRRDRTYEQYF
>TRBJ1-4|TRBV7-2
CASSLSSEEKLFF
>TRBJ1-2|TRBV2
CASSERGRGYTF
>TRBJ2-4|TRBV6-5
CASSLGNIQYF
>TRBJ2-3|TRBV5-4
CASSLLSGVGTDTQYF
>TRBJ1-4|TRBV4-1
CASSQGGAEKLFF
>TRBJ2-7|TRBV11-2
CASSSVAGGPYEQYF
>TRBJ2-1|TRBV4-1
CASSQDDPAGVLRSYNEQFF
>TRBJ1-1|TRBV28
CASSFVKNTEAFF
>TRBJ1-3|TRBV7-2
CASSLETGTGNTIYF
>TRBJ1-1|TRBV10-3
CAISFRRPSDHNLEAFF
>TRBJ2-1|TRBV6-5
CASRVSGSSYNEQFF
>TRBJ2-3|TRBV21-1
CASSKGGGGTDTQYF
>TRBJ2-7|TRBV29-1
CSAFGTSGRPHEQYF
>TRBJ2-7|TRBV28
CASSLLGYEQYF
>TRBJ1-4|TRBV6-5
CASSQDRYNEKLFF
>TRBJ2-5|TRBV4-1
CASSQDVLEAGVRETQYF
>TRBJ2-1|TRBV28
CASSTRVASGLYNEQFF
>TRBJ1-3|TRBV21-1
CASSKKKRGLTLSGNTIYF
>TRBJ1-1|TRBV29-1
CSVEWGFLNTEAFF
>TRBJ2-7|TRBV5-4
CASSFRDRVTYEQYF
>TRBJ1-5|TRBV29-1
CSVGDQPQHF
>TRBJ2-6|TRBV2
CASRLRTGLLSGANVLTF
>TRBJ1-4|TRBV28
CASTDSRGSNEKLFF
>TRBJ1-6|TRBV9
CASSASRGLSPLHF